This TCR beta chain comes out of a study of blood T cell repertoires in COVID-19. V shed 2 bases and J shed 8 bases, with 10 bases lying between them. The germline gives CDR1 LGHDT, CDR2 YNNKEL (reference sequence). The CDR3 is made up of 13 amino acids. Clones were read by immunoSEQ multiplex PCR, and TCRdb kept only the in-frame ones, dropping some. The sample holds over 150,000 clones, 65% to 90% seen once. The sequencing input was peripheral blood. The rearrangement joins TRBV3-1 (or the pseudogene TRBV3-2) to TRBJ2-4; tentative D call: TRBD2 (5 bases). This clonotype originated in a woman in her fifties or sixties with COVID-19, enrolled during active disease. As DNA, the CDR3 is TGTGCCAGCAGCCAACTCGGGGTGCACATTCAGTACTTC. It yields the protein CASSQLGVHIQYF.